There are many counts of the clone carrying this T cell receptor beta chain. Its specificity is unknown. The data originate from a study of T-cell reconstitution after alpha-beta-depleted transplantation in children. Broader study findings: Several hundred expanded graft clones reportedly gave rise to the alpha-beta T cells present about two months after transplant. T-cell counts and diversity at one year post-transplant came mainly from newly produced T cells.

Unique molecular identifiers were incorporated into the prepared TCRbeta library. MiXCR, run by TCRdb on the PCR reads, gives a single entry per CDR3 protein. The data show more than 120,000 distinct CDR3 sequences, around 9% seen once. The clonotype originates from a female patient under 10 years old who had a stem cell transplant for congenital amegakaryocytic thrombocytopenia, so the T cells may come from the graft donor. The sequenced sample was PBMCs, mostly from graft donor cells, obtained 180 days after TCRalphabeta/CD19-depleted stem cell transplant.

CDR3 sequence (DNA): TGTGCCAGCAGTAAACCCGGGACTAGCGCTACGAGGCAGTACTTC. It is translated as CASSKPGTSATRQYF. The chain links TRBV28 to TRBJ2-7; 10 positions match TRBD2. CDR3 length: 15 amino acids. Germline lookup yields CDR1 MDHEN and CDR2 SYDVKM. J gave up 9 bases and V 5 bases, and 13 bases lay outside the gene matches.